This note documents a single T cell receptor (beta chain) sequence. PCR was performed a second time for 7 to 11 cycles using a sample-barcoded 5' primer and a J-beta primer mix. TCRdb analysed the 5' RACE reads with MiXCR anew, one entry per CDR3 protein. The sample lists some 1 million distinct CDR3 sequences; 40% to 45% were seen once. The CDR3 covers 17 residues. Trimming took off 9 bases at V and 0 bases at J, with 24 bases between the two ends. The entry originates in a study of blood T cells in healthy people across ages. This clonotype was sampled from a woman aged 60-75 years in good health. The sequenced sample was blood. The chain employs TRBV12-3 or TRBV12-4 and TRBJ2-7; possibly TRBD2 for D (5 bases). The CDR3 DNA is TGTGCCAGTATGGGAGTTGGTATTTCCTACCTCTCCTACGAGCAGTACTTC. Protein product: CASMGVGISYLSYEQYF.